This T cell receptor beta chain was sequenced for a study of cytomegalovirus exposure and HLA in healthy donors (dated 2017 in TCRdb). Concerning the study at large: According to a later analysis, the 120 or so validation repertoires were produced on the same platform as the approximately 610 repertoires of the first cohort. The aim of the study was to test whether cataloging public T cell receptors could identify signatures of past pathogen exposure. Along with the approximately 650-subject first cohort, a separate validation cohort of around 120 different subjects was used. The study combined high-throughput TCR immunosequencing, statistical association of individual TCRs with disease status, and machine learning to predict cytomegalovirus infection status.

Donors formed part of the validation cohort, which comprised 120 subjects and was distinct from the first cohort of under 850 subjects. On this clone itself: Its antigen target is currently unknown. Base qualities are not at hand, and no much larger clone is one base apart.

Paper-wide results and their limitations: The authors suggested that the approach could potentially be generalized to other disease states and immunological phenotypes. In a later analysis, TCRs clustered in the first cohort were found to also tend to co-occur in the approximately 120 validation repertoires, with 90% to 95% of cluster scores above 0. All 120 or so repertoires were used to score co-occurrence in the validation cohort in a later analysis, because that analysis had no HLA typing for the cohort. While some public TCRs were present in many individuals, most TCR sequences turned up only very rarely across donors. A few of the identified cytomegalovirus-associated TCR beta chains were confirmed in vitro to be specific for cytomegalovirus antigens. In the study, 150 to 200 TCR beta chains were listed as associated with cytomegalovirus. In both the original and validation cohorts, the classifier was reported to diagnose cytomegalovirus status with high specificity and sensitivity.

Libraries were made using the immunoSEQ multiplex PCR assay. The paper's processing steps were these. To diagnose cytomegalovirus status from the catalog of TCR beta chain sequences, a statistical classification framework was built. TCRdb holds this immuneACCESS table with in-frame rearrangements only. Some clones are missing; in checked studies, unresolved V genes explain under half, and the rest has no known cause. Clone size and V and J calls were adopted from that table, with D and trimming inferred from the DNA. The sample table lists fewer than 200,000 clones, about 90% of them with a count of one. Of the sample, 3% is held by the ten largest clones. The CDR3 numbers 14 residues from cysteine through phenylalanine. The DNA shown is the 42-base CDR3, in frame from base 1. V and J lose 5 bases and 0 bases, and a span of 11 bases separates them. According to the germline V gene, CDR1 reads WSHSY and CDR2 reads SAAADI.

The receptor's source is a young woman in good health and CMV-seropositive. The chain uses TRBV10-2 and TRBJ2-7; the D region possibly corresponds to TRBD1 (5 bases align). The sample was PBMCs. The CDR3 protein sequence reads: CASSITGSSYEQYF. The DNA sequence is TGCGCCAGCAGTATTACAGGAAGCTCCTACGAGCAGTACTTC.